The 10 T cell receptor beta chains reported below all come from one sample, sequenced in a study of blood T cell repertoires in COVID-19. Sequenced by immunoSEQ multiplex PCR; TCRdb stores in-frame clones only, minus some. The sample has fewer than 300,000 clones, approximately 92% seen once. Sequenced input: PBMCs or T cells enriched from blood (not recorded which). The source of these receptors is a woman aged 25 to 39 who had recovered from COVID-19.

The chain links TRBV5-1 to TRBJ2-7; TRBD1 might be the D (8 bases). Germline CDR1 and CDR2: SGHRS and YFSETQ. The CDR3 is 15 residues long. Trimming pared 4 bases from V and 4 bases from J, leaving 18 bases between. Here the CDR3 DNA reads TGCGCCAGCAGCCTCGGGGGGACAGGCCCTTACGAGCAGTACTTC. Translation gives CASSLGGTGPYEQYF.

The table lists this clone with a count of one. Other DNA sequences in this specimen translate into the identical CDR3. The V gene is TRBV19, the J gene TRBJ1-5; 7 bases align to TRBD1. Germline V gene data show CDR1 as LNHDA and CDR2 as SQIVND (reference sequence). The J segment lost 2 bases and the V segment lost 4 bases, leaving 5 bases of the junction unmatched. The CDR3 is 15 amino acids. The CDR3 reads CASSRQGGGNQPQHF. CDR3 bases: TGTGCCAGTAGTAGACAGGGCGGGGGCAATCAGCCCCAGCATTTT.

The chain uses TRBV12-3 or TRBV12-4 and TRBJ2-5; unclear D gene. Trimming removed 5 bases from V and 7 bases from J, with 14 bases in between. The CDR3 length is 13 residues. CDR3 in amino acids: CASSPRPPGTQYF. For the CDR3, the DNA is TGTGCCAGCAGTCCCCGTCCCCCAGGGACCCAGTACTTC.

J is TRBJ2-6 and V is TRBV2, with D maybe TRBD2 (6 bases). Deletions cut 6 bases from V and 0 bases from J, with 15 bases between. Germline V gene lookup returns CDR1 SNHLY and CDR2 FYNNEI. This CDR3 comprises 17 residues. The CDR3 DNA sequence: TGTGCCAGCAGCTTTCGGGACTCAAGCTCTGGGGCCAACGTCCTGACTTTC. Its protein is CASSFRDSSSGANVLTF.

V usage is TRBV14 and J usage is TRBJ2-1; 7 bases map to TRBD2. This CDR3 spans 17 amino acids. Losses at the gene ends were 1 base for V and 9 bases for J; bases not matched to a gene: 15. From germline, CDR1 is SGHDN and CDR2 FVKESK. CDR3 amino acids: CASSQVSSSGNHGEQFF. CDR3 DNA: TGTGCCAGCAGCCAAGTCTCCTCGAGCGGGAACCATGGTGAGCAGTTCTTC.

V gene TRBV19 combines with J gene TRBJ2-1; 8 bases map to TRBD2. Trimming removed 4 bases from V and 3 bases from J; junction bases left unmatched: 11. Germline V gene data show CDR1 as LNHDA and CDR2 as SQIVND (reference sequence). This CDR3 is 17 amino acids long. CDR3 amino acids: CASSKYGGAGVYNEQFF. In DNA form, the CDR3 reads TGTGCCAGTAGTAAGTACGGGGGAGCGGGAGTCTACAATGAGCAGTTCTTC.

The CDR3 nucleotides are TGTGCCAGCAGCGATGGACTGGCCTCCTACAATGAGCAGTTCTTC. Protein: CASSDGLASYNEQFF. The V and J genes are TRBV9 and TRBJ2-1; D may be TRBD2 (5 bases). CDR3 length: 15 amino acids. Germline CDR1 is SGDLS and CDR2 is YYNGEE. Trimming took 3 bases from V and 0 from J, leaving 10 bases between them.

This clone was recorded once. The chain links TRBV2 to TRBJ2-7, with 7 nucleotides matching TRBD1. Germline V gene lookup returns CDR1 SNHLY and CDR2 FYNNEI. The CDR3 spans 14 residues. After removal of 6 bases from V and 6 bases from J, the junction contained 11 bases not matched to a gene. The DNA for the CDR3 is TGTGCCAGCAGGATACAGGGGTTTCAGGGCGAGCAGTACTTC. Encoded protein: CASRIQGFQGEQYF.

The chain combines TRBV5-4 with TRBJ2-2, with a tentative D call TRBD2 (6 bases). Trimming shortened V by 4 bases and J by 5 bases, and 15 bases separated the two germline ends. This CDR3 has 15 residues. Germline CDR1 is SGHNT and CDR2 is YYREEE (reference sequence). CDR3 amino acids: CASSRPGSGTGELFF. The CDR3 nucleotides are TGTGCCAGCAGCCGGCCGGGAAGCGGGACCGGGGAGCTGTTTTTT.

This chain's CDR3 is CASSLSVAGAQETQYF. In DNA, the CDR3 is TGTGCCAGCAGTTTATCGGTCGCGGGGGCACAAGAGACCCAGTACTTC. This rearrangement joins TRBV28 to TRBJ2-5; possibly TRBD2 for D (7 bases). V lost 1 base and J lost 2, with 14 bases in between. The CDR3 length is 16 residues. The germline CDR1 and CDR2 sequences are MDHEN and SYDVKM.